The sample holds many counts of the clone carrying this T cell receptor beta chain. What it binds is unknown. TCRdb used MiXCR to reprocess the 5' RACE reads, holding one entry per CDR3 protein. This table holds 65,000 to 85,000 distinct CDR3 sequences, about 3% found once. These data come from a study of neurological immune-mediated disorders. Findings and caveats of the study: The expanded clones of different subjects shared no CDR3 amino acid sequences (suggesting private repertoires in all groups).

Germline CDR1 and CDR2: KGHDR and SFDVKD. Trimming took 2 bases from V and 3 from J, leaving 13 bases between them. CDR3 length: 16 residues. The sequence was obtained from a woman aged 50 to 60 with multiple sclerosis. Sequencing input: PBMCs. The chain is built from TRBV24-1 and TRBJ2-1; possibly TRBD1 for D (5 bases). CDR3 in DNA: TGTGCCACCAGTGATTCAGGGCCCCAACTCTACAATGAGCAGTTCTTC. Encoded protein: CATSDSGPQLYNEQFF.